Included here is one T cell receptor beta chain sequence, with context. Its antigen is as yet unknown. Use of 60 Vbeta and 13 Jbeta primers characterized the PCR. Generated by immunoSEQ multiplex PCR, the TCRdb table keeps only in-frame clones and is missing some. Among around 130,000 clones listed, about 75% were seen once. Nominal health characterized the donors when sampled, though unrecorded immune exposures were likely. The CDR3 is 15 amino acids. V was cut by 2 bases and J by 2 bases, with 12 bases left in between. Germline V gives CDR1 MNHEY, CDR2 SMNVEV (reference sequence). These data originate in a study of cytomegalovirus exposure and HLA in healthy donors. Study results and limitations: Presence/absence analyses took donor sequencing depth as roughly uniform.

The clonotype comes from a woman aged 40 to 50 in good health and CMV-seropositive. The specimen was PBMCs. V and J are TRBV27 and TRBJ2-5; maybe TRBD2 (6 bases). The DNA of the CDR3 is TGTGCCAGCAGTTTACGGGGGACGAGACAAGAGACCCAGTACTTC. It translates to CASSLRGTRQETQYF.